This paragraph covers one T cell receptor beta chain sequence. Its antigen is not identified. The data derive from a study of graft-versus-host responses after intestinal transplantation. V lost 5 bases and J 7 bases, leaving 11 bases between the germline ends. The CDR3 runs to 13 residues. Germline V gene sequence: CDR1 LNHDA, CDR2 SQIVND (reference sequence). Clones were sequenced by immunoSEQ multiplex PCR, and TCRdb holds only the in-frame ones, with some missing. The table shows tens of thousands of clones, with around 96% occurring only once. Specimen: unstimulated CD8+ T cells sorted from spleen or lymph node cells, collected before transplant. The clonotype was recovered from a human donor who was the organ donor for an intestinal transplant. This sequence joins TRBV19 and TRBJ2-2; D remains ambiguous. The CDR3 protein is CASSRYYDGELFF. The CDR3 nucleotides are TGTGCCAGTAGTCGGTACTATGACGGGGAGCTGTTTTTT.